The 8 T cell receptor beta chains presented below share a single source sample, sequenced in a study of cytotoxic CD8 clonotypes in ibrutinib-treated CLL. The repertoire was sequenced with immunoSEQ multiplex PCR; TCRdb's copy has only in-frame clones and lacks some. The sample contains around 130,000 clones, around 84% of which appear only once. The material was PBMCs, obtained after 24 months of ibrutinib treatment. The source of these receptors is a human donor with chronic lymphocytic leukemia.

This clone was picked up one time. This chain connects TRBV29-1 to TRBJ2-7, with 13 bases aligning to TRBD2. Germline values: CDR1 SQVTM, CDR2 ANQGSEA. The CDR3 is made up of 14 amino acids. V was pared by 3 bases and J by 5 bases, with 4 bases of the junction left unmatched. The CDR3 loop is CSVDQLAGGHEQYF. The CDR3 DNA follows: TGCAGCGTTGACCAACTAGCGGGGGGGCACGAGCAGTACTTC.

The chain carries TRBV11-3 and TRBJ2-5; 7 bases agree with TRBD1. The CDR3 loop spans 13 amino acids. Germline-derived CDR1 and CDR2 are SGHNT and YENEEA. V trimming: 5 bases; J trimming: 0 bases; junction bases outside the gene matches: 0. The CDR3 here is CASSGQDQETQYF. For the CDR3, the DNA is TGTGCCAGCAGCGGACAGGACCAAGAGACCCAGTACTTC.

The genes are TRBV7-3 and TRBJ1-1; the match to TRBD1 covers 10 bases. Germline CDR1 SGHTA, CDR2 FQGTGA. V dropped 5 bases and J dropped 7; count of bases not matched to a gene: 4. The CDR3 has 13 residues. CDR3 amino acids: CASSRDRGDEAFF. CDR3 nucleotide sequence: TGTGCCAGCAGCCGGGACAGGGGTGATGAAGCTTTCTTT.

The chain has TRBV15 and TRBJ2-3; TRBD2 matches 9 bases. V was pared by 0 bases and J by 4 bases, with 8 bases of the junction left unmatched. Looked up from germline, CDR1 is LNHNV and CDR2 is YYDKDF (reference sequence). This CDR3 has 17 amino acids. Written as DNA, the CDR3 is TGTGCCACCAGCAGAGATGGGGGCGGGGGGGCCGCAGATACGCAGTATTTT. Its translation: CATSRDGGGGAADTQYF. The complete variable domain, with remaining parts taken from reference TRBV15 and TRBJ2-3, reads DAMVIQNPRYQVTQFGKPVTLSCSQTLNHNVMYWYQQKSSQAPKLLFHYYDKDFNNEADTPDNFQSRRPNTSFCFLDIRSPGLGDTAMYLCATSRDGGGGAADTQYFGPGTRLTVL.

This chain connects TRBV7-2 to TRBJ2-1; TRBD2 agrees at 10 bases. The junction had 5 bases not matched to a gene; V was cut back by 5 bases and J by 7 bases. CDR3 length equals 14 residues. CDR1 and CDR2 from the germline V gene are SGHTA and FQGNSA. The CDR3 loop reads CASSPGLARNEQFF. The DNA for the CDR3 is TGTGCCAGCAGCCCGGGACTAGCGAGGAATGAGCAGTTCTTC.

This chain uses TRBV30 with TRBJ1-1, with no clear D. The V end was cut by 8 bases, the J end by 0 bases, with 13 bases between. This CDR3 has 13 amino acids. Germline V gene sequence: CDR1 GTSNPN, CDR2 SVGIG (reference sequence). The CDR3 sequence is CARTPNVNTEAFF. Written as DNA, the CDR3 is TGTGCCCGAACTCCTAACGTGAACACTGAAGCTTTCTTT.

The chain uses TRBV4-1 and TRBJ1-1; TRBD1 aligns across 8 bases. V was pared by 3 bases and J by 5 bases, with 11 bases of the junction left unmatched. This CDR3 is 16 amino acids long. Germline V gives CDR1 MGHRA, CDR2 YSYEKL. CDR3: CASSHEFGQGGTEAFF. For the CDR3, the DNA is TGCGCCAGCAGCCACGAATTCGGACAGGGTGGAACTGAAGCTTTCTTT.

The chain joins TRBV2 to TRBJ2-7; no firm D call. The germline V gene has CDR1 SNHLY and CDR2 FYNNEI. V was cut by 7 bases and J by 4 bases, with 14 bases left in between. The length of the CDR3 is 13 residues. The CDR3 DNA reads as TGTGCCAGCAATAAGGGTCAAGATTACGAGCAGTACTTC. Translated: CASNKGQDYEQYF.